The rows below give T cell receptor beta chains drawn from one sample of a study of human T cells and chemical hapten exposure. TCRdb passed the RACE reads through MiXCR, listing each CDR3 protein once. The sample lists about 380,000 distinct CDR3 sequences, nearly 5% seen once, with about 2.1% in the top ten. The specimen comprised whole blood, sampled in connection with sensitization to the hapten diphenylcyclopropenone (DPC). These receptors were taken from a woman in her fifties or sixties with alopecia areata. Some clones in this sample may be carry-over from other donors' samples. The conserved cysteine and the conserved F or W are not part of the CDR3 here. Each record gives: V gene, D gene, CDR3 protein. The D gene is left open where the match is weak.

TRBV20-1 . SAREPGGNTGELF
TRBV20-1 TRBD2 SAAPLTSGSGNEQF
TRBV29-1 . SVDDSATDTQY
TRBV7-2 . ASSSNPSGETF
TRBV12-3/TRBV12-4 . ASTSAGGETQY
TRBV18 . ASSPPGGAFGGYT
TRBV12-3/TRBV12-4 TRBD1 ASRLQGAIQETQY
TRBV20-1 TRBD2 SARSSGGYNEQF
TRBV10-3 . AISEVREQY
TRBV28 . ASSFPRT
TRBV9 . ASSVGGGTPGELF
TRBV20-1 . SASRSRSTDTQY
TRBV7-2 . ASSPGSWADTQY
TRBV28 . ASSFESISTDTQY